What follows describes a single T cell receptor (beta chain). The sample is drawn from a study of T cell responses to AZD1222 COVID-19 vaccine. Data came from immunoSEQ multiplex PCR; TCRdb stores just in-frame clones and leaves some out. The table lists roughly 98,000 clones, about 88% of them singletons. V shed 2 bases and J 5 bases; nucleotides not matched to a gene: 7. CDR3 size: 16 residues. The germline CDR1 and CDR2 sequences are KGHSH and LQKENI. The clonotype was recovered from an adult who received the AZD1222 COVID-19 vaccine. Sequenced here: peripheral blood, sampled 28 days after the second AZD1222 dose. The chain uses TRBV18 and TRBJ1-5; 9 bases map to TRBD1. The CDR3 DNA is TGTGCCAGCTCACCAAACTGGGGACAGGGTTATCAGCCCCAGCATTTT. It codes for CASSPNWGQGYQPQHF.